This paragraph reports one T cell receptor (beta chain). Its antigen remains unknown. The sample comes from a study of T cell responses to AZD1222 COVID-19 vaccine. Overall study: Second doses that came at about 4 or about 12 weeks were put together. Findings and limits, study-wide: No day 14 peak samples; only post-peak repertoires were characterized. At baseline, seropositivity was found in only a handful of AZD1222 recipients. Most donors were white British and more were female, and clonal diversity was possibly underestimated.

TCRdb's copy holds only in-frame clones and misses some; the assay was immunoSEQ multiplex PCR. The table includes 200,000 or so clones, roughly 93% detected once. CDR1 and CDR2 from the germline V gene are WSHSY and SAAADI. The V gene end was trimmed by 6 bases and the J gene end by 1 base; junction bases not matched to a gene: 8. The CDR3 is 15 residues long. The J gene is TRBJ2-5, the V gene TRBV10-2, with 7 nucleotides matching TRBD1. The TCR originated in an adult in good health. The sample was peripheral blood, taken on day 0 of AZD1222 vaccination. The CDR3 DNA reads TGCGCCAGCAGCCCTATTTACAGGGGCCAAGAGACCCAGTACTTC. It yields the protein CASSPIYRGQETQYF.